One and the same sample provided the 19 T cell receptor beta chains below, sequenced in a study of shared clonotypes between healthy human individuals. Assay: immunoSEQ multiplex PCR; the TCRdb copy retains only in-frame clones and omits some. The sample includes 1.5 million to 2.5 million clones, about 94% of them seen just once. Selected positively for CCR7 and CD45RO-negative, naive CD8 cells excluded terminally differentiated effector memory CD45RA+ cells. Sequencing used naive CD8+ T cells sorted from blood. The receptor source for this set is a man aged 18 to 30 in good health.

The chain has TRBV5-5 and TRBJ2-7; D is undetermined. Germline V gene data show CDR1 as SGHKS and CDR2 as YYEKEE (reference sequence). The V end was cut by 1 base, the J end by 5 bases, with 7 bases between. There are 12 residues in the CDR3. The CDR3 DNA reads as TGTGCCAGCAGCTTGTCTCTCCACGAGCAGTACTTC. Protein: CASSLSLHEQYF.

The V call is TRBV6-1, the J call TRBJ1-5, with unresolved D. The CDR3 runs 14 residues. V shed 1 base and J shed 4 bases, with 8 bases lying between them. CDR1 and CDR2 (germline): MNHNS, SASEGT. CDR3 coding DNA: TGTGCCAGCAGTGAAGAAAGTCGAAATCAGCCCCAGCATTTT. Amino acids: CASSEESRNQPQHF.

In the case of this clone: This CDR3 is also generated by other DNA sequences in the sample. The gene calls are TRBV9 and TRBJ2-3, with unresolved D. The germline gives CDR1 SGDLS, CDR2 YYNGEE. The CDR3 sequence is 15 residues long. Trimming cost V 0 bases and J 2 bases, with 10 bases left between them. The CDR3 loop is CASSVEGTNTDTQYF. In DNA form, the CDR3 reads TGTGCCAGCAGCGTAGAGGGTACCAACACAGATACGCAGTATTTT.

Comment on this clone: The same CDR3 arises from other DNA sequences in this sample as well. This sequence joins TRBV4-1 and TRBJ2-7, with D possibly matching TRBD2 (5 bases). The CDR3 is 15 amino acids. CDR1 is MGHRA and CDR2 is YSYEKL in the germline V gene. The V end was cut by 0 bases, the J end by 2 bases, with 11 bases between. This chain's CDR3 is CASSQDGGSPYEQYF. The CDR3 nucleotides read TGCGCCAGCAGCCAAGACGGAGGTTCCCCCTACGAGCAGTACTTC.

V gene TRBV11-3 combines with J gene TRBJ1-1, with D possibly being TRBD1 (6 bases). The CDR3 is 14 amino acids. The V end lost 3 bases, the J end lost 2 bases, and 10 bases lay between the germline ends. CDR1 and CDR2 (germline): SGHNT, YENEEA. CDR3 nucleotide sequence: TGTGCCAGCAGCTTGACAGGCGCAAACACTGAAGCTTTCTTT. Amino acid sequence: CASSLTGANTEAFF.

DNA of the CDR3: TGTGCCAGCAGTTTCCTGCGGACAGGGGGGAGCTATGGCTACACCTTC. This translates into CASSFLRTGGSYGYTF. This sequence joins TRBV28 and TRBJ1-2; 10 bases are a match to TRBD1. Unmatched junction bases numbered 8, after V lost 3 bases and J lost 4 bases. The CDR3 extends over 16 amino acids. Germline CDR1 reads MDHEN; CDR2 reads SYDVKM.

The chain combines TRBV2 with TRBJ1-5; D is uncertain. Germline CDR1 and CDR2: SNHLY and FYNNEI. V dropped 5 bases and J dropped 3 bases, with 8 bases sitting between them. The CDR3 contains 13 residues. The CDR3 is CASSFGDNQPQHF. DNA for the CDR3: TGTGCCAGCAGTTTTGGTGACAATCAGCCCCAGCATTTT.

In its sample, this clone was seen a few times. J is TRBJ1-1 and V is TRBV30; perhaps TRBD1 as D (5 bases). The V gene lost 4 bases and the J gene lost 5 bases, with 8 bases spanning the gap. The CDR3 covers 11 residues. CDR1 and CDR2 from the germline V gene are GTSNPN and SVGIG (reference sequence). This CDR3 is CAWNEGTEAFF. Written as DNA, the CDR3 is TGTGCCTGGAATGAGGGGACTGAAGCTTTCTTT.

Details on this clone: Other nucleotide sequences in the sample specify the same CDR3. The V call is TRBV27, the J call TRBJ2-7; 12 nucleotides agree with TRBD2. Trimming took 6 bases from V and 1 from J; bases not matched to a gene: 1. Germline loops: CDR1 MNHEY, CDR2 SMNVEV (reference sequence). This CDR3 contains 14 residues. CDR3 DNA sequence: TGTGCCAGCAGACTAGCGGGGGGTTCCTACGAGCAGTACTTC. Its protein is CASRLAGGSYEQYF.

The sample holds a few counts of this clone. The rearrangement links TRBV5-6 to TRBJ1-2; D not resolved. Trimming took off 2 bases at V and 7 bases at J, with 9 bases between the two ends. CDR3 length: 12 residues. Looked up from germline, CDR1 is SGHDT and CDR2 is YYEEEE. The CDR3 reads CASSFDPGGYTF. DNA of the CDR3: TGTGCCAGCAGCTTTGATCCAGGTGGCTACACCTTC.

With respect to this clone: This same CDR3 is encoded by further DNA sequences in the sample. The gene calls are TRBV13 and TRBJ2-1, with D possibly being TRBD1 (6 bases). V gave up 4 bases and J gave up 4 bases, with 14 bases separating them. This CDR3 is 15 amino acids long. Germline CDR1 is PRHDT and CDR2 is FYEKMQ (reference sequence). This CDR3 is CASSSTGGGYNEQFF. DNA for the CDR3: TGTGCCAGCAGCTCGACAGGCGGAGGATACAATGAGCAGTTCTTC.

The CDR3 bases are TGTGCCAGCAGTCCTCTGGCGGGGGAACCAGAGACCCAGTACTTC. Translating it yields CASSPLAGEPETQYF. The chain recombines TRBV6-5 with TRBJ2-5; 7 positions match TRBD2. Trimming at V came to 5 bases and at J to 4 bases, leaving 10 bases not matched to a gene. CDR1 MNHEY and CDR2 SVGAGI come from the germline V gene. The CDR3 totals 15 residues.

CDR3 amino acids: CASSPGDRNYGYTF. As DNA, the CDR3 is TGTGCCAGCAGTCCAGGGGACCGAAACTATGGCTACACCTTC. The gene calls are TRBV6-5 and TRBJ1-2; maybe TRBD1 (6 bases). This CDR3 is 14 amino acids long. Germline V gene data show CDR1 as MNHEY and CDR2 as SVGAGI. V was trimmed by 5 bases and J by 2 bases, leaving 12 bases between them.

The V call is TRBV11-2, the J call TRBJ2-7; D assignment may be TRBD1 or TRBD2 (7 bases each). V was cut by 5 bases and J by 1 base, with 18 bases left in between. The CDR3 is 16 residues long. CDR1 is SGHAT, CDR2 FQNNGV, per germline. DNA for the CDR3: TGTGCCAGCAGCCCAAGACAGGGAGGGACTTCCTACGAGCAGTACTTC. Its translation is CASSPRQGGTSYEQYF.

This sequence joins TRBV30 and TRBJ1-6; the D gene is possibly TRBD1 (6 bases). There are 20 residues in the CDR3. Germline V CDR1 and CDR2: GTSNPN, SVGIG (reference sequence). Trimming stripped 6 bases from V and 7 bases from J, with 34 bases between. CDR3 loop: CACPPGRGLTGRGENSPLHF. The CDR3 DNA reads as TGTGCCTGCCCTCCCGGGAGAGGGCTCACAGGGCGTGGAGAGAATTCACCCCTCCACTTT.

This clone showed up just once. The V and J genes are TRBV29-1 and TRBJ2-7; a possible D gene is TRBD1 (5 bases). The V gene's germline CDR1 is SQVTM and CDR2 ANQGSEA. This CDR3 is 12 amino acids long. V gave up 4 bases and J gave up 6 bases, with 13 bases separating them. The CDR3 DNA reads as TGCAGCGTTGCTGGGCAGGGCCCCGAGCAGTACTTC. Translating it yields CSVAGQGPEQYF.

V gene TRBV6-5 combines with J gene TRBJ2-7; D gene unclear. CDR3 length equals 15 residues. Germline loops: CDR1 MNHEY, CDR2 SVGAGI. Trimming took off 0 bases at V and 3 bases at J, with 12 bases between the two ends. DNA for the CDR3: TGTGCCAGCAGTTACTCGTCCGGGTTTCACTACGAGCAGTACTTC. Its translation: CASSYSSGFHYEQYF.

This clone was seen just once. The chain is built from TRBV5-6 and TRBJ2-7; weak D call: TRBD2 (6 bases). This CDR3 is 13 amino acids long. V was cut by 3 bases and J by 7 bases, with 14 bases left in between. Germline V gene data show CDR1 as SGHDT and CDR2 as YYEEEE. CDR3 in amino acids: CASSSGLSREQYF. Here the CDR3 DNA reads TGTGCCAGCAGCTCGGGACTCTCGAGAGAGCAGTACTTC.

V gene TRBV30 combines with J gene TRBJ2-2; the D call may be TRBD1 or TRBD2 (5 bases each). CDR3 length: 16 amino acids. CDR1 GTSNPN and CDR2 SVGIG come from the germline V gene (reference sequence). The germline V and J ends were trimmed by 2 bases and 7 bases, with 20 bases remaining between them. CDR3 bases: TGTGCCTGGAGTCTCCCGGGGACCGGCGAAATCGGGGAGCTGTTTTTT. Protein: CAWSLPGTGEIGELFF.